The 21 T cell receptor beta chains below all came from one sample that was sequenced in a study of cytomegalovirus exposure and HLA in healthy donors. The PCR employed 60 Vbeta primers together with 13 Jbeta primers. TCRdb's copy holds only in-frame clones and misses some; the assay was immunoSEQ multiplex PCR. Of around 65,000 clones in the sample, roughly 80% were seen once. Sequencing input: PBMCs. These receptors came from a girl aged 5-17 years in good health and CMV-seropositive.

This clone was seen once. The chain links TRBV10-3 to TRBJ2-7, with a weak D call TRBD1 (5 bases). CDR3 length: 13 residues. The V and J ends lost 7 bases and 5 bases respectively, with 15 bases between them. Germline assignment: CDR1 ENHRY and CDR2 SYGVKD. The CDR3 is CAITESSRDEQYF. The CDR3 nucleotides are TGTGCCATCACAGAATCGAGCAGGGACGAGCAGTACTTC.

The chain combines TRBV2 with TRBJ2-3; TRBD2 matches at 10 bases. After removal of 10 bases from V and 3 bases from J, the junction contained 7 bases not matched to a gene. CDR3 length: 14 residues. Germline V gene lookup returns CDR1 SNHLY and CDR2 FYNNEI. The CDR3 DNA follows: TGTGCCACGGGACTAGCGTCGCAGACAGATACGCAGTATTTT. Protein sequence: CATGLASQTDTQYF.

This clone was detected only a few times. Within the sample, other DNA sequences also encode this same CDR3. This chain uses TRBV27 with TRBJ2-7, with TRBD1 matching 8 bases. Germline CDR1 is MNHEY and CDR2 is SMNVEV (reference sequence). The V and J ends lost 8 bases and 1 base, in that order; junction bases with no gene match: 4. The CDR3 has 13 amino acids. CDR3: CASRRQGSYEQYF. For the CDR3, the DNA is TGTGCCAGCCGAAGACAGGGGTCCTACGAGCAGTACTTC.

V gene TRBV2 combines with J gene TRBJ2-1, with 8 bases identical to TRBD2. This CDR3 comprises 15 residues. The trim removed 5 bases at V and 3 bases at J, leaving 6 bases unmatched. CDR1 is SNHLY, CDR2 FYNNEI, per germline. CDR3 loop: CASSPGLGNYNEQFF. The DNA for the CDR3 is TGTGCCAGCAGTCCGGGACTAGGTAACTACAATGAGCAGTTCTTC.

This clone was counted only a few times. This chain links TRBV10-3 with TRBJ1-4; D gene unclear. The CDR3 is made up of 13 amino acids. Germline values: CDR1 ENHRY, CDR2 SYGVKD. The germline V and J ends were trimmed by 4 bases and 8 bases, with 11 bases remaining between them. The CDR3 here is CAISGGGGEKLFF. DNA of the CDR3: TGTGCCATCAGTGGGGGAGGTGGAGAAAAACTGTTTTTT.

V usage is TRBV5-4 and J usage is TRBJ1-6; a possible D gene is TRBD1 (5 bases). V was cut by 1 base and J by 0 bases, with 17 bases left in between. Germline loops: CDR1 SGHNT, CDR2 YYREEE (reference sequence). The CDR3 is made up of 19 amino acids. The CDR3: CASSLFPGGHSSYNSPLHF. In DNA, the CDR3 is TGTGCCAGCAGCTTGTTTCCAGGCGGACACAGCTCCTATAATTCACCCCTCCACTTT.

This clone was picked up one time. The chain has TRBV5-1 and TRBJ2-1; a weak D match, TRBD2 (6 bases). The ends were cut back, 3 bases at V and 4 bases at J, with 11 bases in the middle. Germline CDR1 reads SGHRS; CDR2 reads YFSETQ. This CDR3 region has 14 residues. CDR3 protein: CASSSRGNYNEQFF. The CDR3 nucleotides are TGCGCCAGCAGCTCCCGGGGGAATTACAATGAGCAGTTCTTC.

The chain recombines TRBV11-1 with TRBJ1-6; D not resolved. The germline V gene encodes CDR1 SGHAT and CDR2 FQDESV (reference sequence). V shed 0 bases and J shed 11 bases, with 11 bases lying between them. CDR3 length equals 14 residues. CDR3: CASSLAAEETPLHF. For the CDR3, the DNA is TGTGCCAGCAGCTTAGCGGCGGAGGAGACACCCCTCCACTTT.

A note on this clone: The junction departs from germline at one end; a sequencing error may be responsible. V gene TRBV6-5 combines with J gene TRBJ1-1, with D maybe TRBD1 (5 bases). There are 14 residues in the CDR3. CDR1 is MNHEY, CDR2 SVGAGI, per germline. The CDR3 protein is CAGSQGRMNTEAFF. The CDR3 nucleotides are TGTGCCGGCAGCCAGGGAAGAATGAACACTGAAGCTTTCTTT.

The chain carries TRBV4-1 and TRBJ1-4; the match to TRBD1 covers 7 bases. The ends lost 5 bases at V and 0 bases at J; junction bases unmatched: 12. The germline V gene encodes CDR1 MGHRA and CDR2 YSYEKL. The CDR3 consists of 18 residues. This CDR3 reads CASSDRAKMTTTNEKLFF. The CDR3 nucleotides read TGCGCCAGCAGCGACAGGGCAAAAATGACTACAACTAATGAAAAACTGTTTTTT.

V gene TRBV9 combines with J gene TRBJ2-4; 8 nucleotides match TRBD2. This CDR3 comprises 16 residues. Losses at the gene ends were 2 bases for V and 0 bases for J; bases not matched to a gene: 4. The germline gives CDR1 SGDLS, CDR2 YYNGEE. CDR3 in DNA: TGTGCCAGCAGCGTTAGCGGGGTCCTAGCCAAAAACATTCAGTACTTC. Translated: CASSVSGVLAKNIQYF. The whole variable domain, filled in from reference TRBV9 and TRBJ2-4, reads DSGVTQTPKHLITATGQRVTLRCSPRSGDLSVYWYQQSLDQGLQFLIQYYNGEERAKGNILERFSAQQFPDLHSELNLSSLELGDSALYFCASSVSGVLAKNIQYFGAGTRLSVL.

The chain uses TRBV6-1 and TRBJ1-5; possible D gene TRBD1, 5 bases. The CDR3 is 14 residues long. V dropped 1 base and J dropped 3 bases, with 7 bases sitting between them. Germline V gene sequence: CDR1 MNHNS, CDR2 SASEGT. This CDR3 reads CASSEDRPNQPQHF. The CDR3 DNA reads TGTGCCAGCAGTGAAGACAGGCCCAATCAGCCCCAGCATTTT.

This chain connects TRBV4-1 to TRBJ2-7; 11 bases match TRBD2. Germline CDR1 reads MGHRA; CDR2 reads YSYEKL. The CDR3 extends over 16 amino acids. The ends lost 1 base at V and 3 bases at J; junction bases unmatched: 5. In nucleotides, the CDR3 is TGCGCCAGCAGCCAAGCAGGACTAGCGGGCGTCTACGAGCAGTACTTC. This translates into CASSQAGLAGVYEQYF.

The genes are TRBV30 and TRBJ1-1; D gene uncertain. Per the germline V gene, CDR1 is GTSNPN and CDR2 is SVGIG (reference sequence). Trimming stripped 0 bases from V and 1 base from J, with 6 bases between. This CDR3 contains 13 residues. DNA of the CDR3: TGTGCCTGGAGTGTATCAGAGAACACTGAAGCTTTCTTT. Amino acid sequence: CAWSVSENTEAFF.

The chain is built from TRBV27 and TRBJ2-3, with 7 bases that match TRBD1. Germline V gene lookup returns CDR1 MNHEY and CDR2 SMNVEV (reference sequence). V shed 2 bases and J 4 bases; nucleotides not matched to a gene: 3. The CDR3 spans 14 residues. The DNA of the CDR3 is TGTGCCAGCAGTTTAACAGGGGACGCAGATACGCAGTATTTT. Translating it yields CASSLTGDADTQYF.

The CDR3 region has the DNA TGTGCCAGCAATTACAGGGGAACCGAGCAGTACTTC. Translating gives CASNYRGTEQYF. The chain combines TRBV28 with TRBJ2-7; TRBD1 aligns across 7 bases. The CDR3 spans 12 residues. V shed 7 bases, J shed 6 bases, and the junction held 6 bases outside the gene matches. Germline CDR1 and CDR2: MDHEN and SYDVKM.

The rearrangement joins TRBV6-5 to TRBJ2-4; D might be TRBD1 (5 bases). Germline-derived CDR1 and CDR2 are MNHEY and SVGAGI. V lost 9 bases, J lost 5 bases, and 14 bases lay in between. The CDR3 has 13 residues. The CDR3 DNA is TGTGCCAGTGTAGGGGTGGACGAAAACATTCAGTACTTC. Its translation is CASVGVDENIQYF.

This chain links TRBV10-3 with TRBJ2-7; 7 bases agree with TRBD1. The V segment lost 4 bases and the J segment 0 bases; nucleotides outside the gene matches: 3. The CDR3 sequence is 14 residues long. Germline CDR1 reads ENHRY; CDR2 reads SYGVKD. The CDR3 nucleotides are TGTGCCATCAGTGTCACAGGGGACTCCTACGAGCAGTACTTC. Translation gives CAISVTGDSYEQYF.

CDR3 nucleotides: TGTGCCAGCAGCCCTGAACAGGGTCCCTACGAGCAGTACTTC. The encoded protein is CASSPEQGPYEQYF. V and J are TRBV7-6 and TRBJ2-7, with a weak D call TRBD1 (6 bases). With 5 bases removed from V and 2 bases from J, the gap between germline ends came to 13 bases. Germline V lookup: CDR1 SGHVS, CDR2 FNYEAQ. This CDR3 contains 14 residues. Full variable domain (outside the CDR3, taken from reference TRBV7-6 and TRBJ2-7): GAGVSQSPRYKVTKRGQDVALRCDPISGHVSLYWYRQALGQGPEFLTYFNYEAQQDKSGLPNDRFSAERPEGSISTLTIQRTEQRDSAMYRCASSPEQGPYEQYFGPGTRLTVT.

This clone was observed a single time. The V and J genes are TRBV27 and TRBJ2-7; 7 bases are a match to TRBD1. The CDR3 length is 19 residues. Per germline, CDR1 MNHEY and CDR2 SMNVEV (reference sequence). The V and J ends lost 8 bases and 0 bases, in that order; junction bases with no gene match: 22. This CDR3 is CASAFSLWDSQLLSYEQYF. CDR3 coding DNA: TGTGCCAGCGCCTTTTCACTCTGGGACAGCCAACTCCTCTCCTACGAGCAGTACTTC.

The gene calls are TRBV28 and TRBJ2-5; weak D call: TRBD2 (5 bases). Germline loops: CDR1 MDHEN, CDR2 SYDVKM. The CDR3 is 16 residues long. Trimming pared 5 bases from V and 7 bases from J, leaving 23 bases between. CDR3 protein: CASSDRGPGRVGTQYF. The CDR3 nucleotides are TGTGCCAGCAGTGACCGTGGGCCCGGGCGGGTAGGGACCCAGTACTTC.